This record looks at one T cell receptor (beta chain) sequence and its context. This clone's antigen is unknown. Qualities for individual bases were not recorded, and no much larger clone is one base off. The data were taken from a study of cytomegalovirus exposure and HLA in healthy donors (TCRdb year 2017). In the study overall: The 550 to 750 repertoires of the first cohort and the 95 to 150 validation repertoires were produced on the same platform, according to a later analysis. The study was designed to test whether signatures of past pathogen exposure could be identified by cataloging public T cell receptors. To predict cytomegalovirus infection status, the study brought together high-throughput TCR immunosequencing, statistical association of individual TCRs with disease status, and machine learning. Along with the roughly 670-subject first cohort, a separate validation cohort of 120 different subjects was used.

Broader findings and caveats from the paper: The classifier was reported to diagnose cytomegalovirus status with high specificity and sensitivity in both the original and validation cohorts. Most TCR sequences were seen in very few donors, while some public TCRs were found in many individuals. In the study, about 150 TCR beta chains were listed as associated with cytomegalovirus. A later analysis found that TCRs clustered in the first cohort also tended to co-occur in the approximately 120 validation repertoires, with approximately 95% of cluster scores above 0. A few of the identified cytomegalovirus-associated TCR beta chains were confirmed in vitro to be specific for cytomegalovirus antigens. According to the authors, the approach could potentially be generalized to other disease states and immunological phenotypes. All 130 or so repertoires were used to score co-occurrence in the validation cohort in a later analysis, because that analysis had no HLA typing for the cohort.

The donors were included in the validation cohort of approximately 120 subjects, a group kept apart from the roughly 670-subject first cohort. Here V drops 4 bases and J drops 4 bases, and the junction holds 11 bases not matched to any gene. Sequences MDHEN (CDR1) and SYDVKM (CDR2) are obtained from the germline V gene. Reading from cysteine to phenylalanine, the CDR3 counts 16 amino acids. Only the CDR3 DNA stays, 48 bases, in frame from base 1. Library prep was done by the immunoSEQ multiplex PCR assay. In the source study's methods: A statistical classification framework was built for diagnosing cytomegalovirus status from the catalog of TCR beta chain sequences. TCRdb stores this immuneACCESS table with in-frame sequences only. Part of the clones is absent; in the studies checked, under half of the shortfall reflects unresolved V genes, and no reason is known for the rest. Clone size and V and J calls were adopted from that table, with D and trimming inferred from the DNA. Within this sample are under 150,000 clones, with roughly 90% of them counted one time only. Together, the top ten hold less than 3.5% of the sample.

The specimen was PBMCs. The clonotype originates from a man younger than 35 in good health and CMV-seronegative. The V and J genes are TRBV28 and TRBJ2-3; TRBD2 lines up with 7 middle nucleotides. The nucleotides read TGTGCCAGCAGTTCCTTCTCTGCAGGGAGGGCAGATACGCAGTATTTT. This yields the protein CASSSFSAGRADTQYF.